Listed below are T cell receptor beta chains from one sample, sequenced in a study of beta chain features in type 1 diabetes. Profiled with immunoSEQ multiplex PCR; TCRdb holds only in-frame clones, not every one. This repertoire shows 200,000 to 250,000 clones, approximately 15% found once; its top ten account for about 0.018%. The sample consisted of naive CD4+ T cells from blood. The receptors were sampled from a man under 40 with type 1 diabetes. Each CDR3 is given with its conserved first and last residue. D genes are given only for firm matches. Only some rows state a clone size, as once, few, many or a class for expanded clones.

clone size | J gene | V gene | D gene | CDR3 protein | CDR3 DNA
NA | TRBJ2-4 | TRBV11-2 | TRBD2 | CASSSSGSTSKNIQYF | TGTGCCAGCAGCTCGAGCGGGAGTACATCCAAAAACATTCAGTACTTC
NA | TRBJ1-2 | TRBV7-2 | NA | CASSLESVYGYTF | TGTGCCAGCAGCTTAGAATCGGTCTATGGCTACACCTTC
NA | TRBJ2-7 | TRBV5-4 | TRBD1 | CASSLGTGPYEQYF | TGTGCCAGCAGCTTGGGGACAGGGCCCTACGAGCAGTACTTC
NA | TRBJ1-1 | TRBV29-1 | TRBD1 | CSVTDRGSTEAFF | TGCAGCGTCACGGACAGGGGGAGTACTGAAGCTTTCTTT
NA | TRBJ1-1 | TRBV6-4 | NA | CASSALGGDTEAFF | TGTGCCAGCAGTGCACTAGGGGGGGACACTGAAGCTTTCTTT
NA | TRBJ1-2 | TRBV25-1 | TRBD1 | CASSADRGSYYGYTF | TGTGCCAGCAGTGCCGACAGGGGATCCTACTATGGCTACACCTTC
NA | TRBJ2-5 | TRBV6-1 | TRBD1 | CASSEYQGGQGRETQYF | TGTGCCAGCAGTGAATATCAGGGAGGACAGGGAAGAGAGACCCAGTACTTC
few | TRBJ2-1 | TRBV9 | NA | CASSGGTGALSGRVYEQFF | TGTGCCAGCAGCGGCGGGACAGGGGCCCTCAGCGGGAGGGTATATGAGCAGTTCTTC
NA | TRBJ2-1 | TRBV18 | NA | CASSPPGLPRGEQFF | TGTGCCAGCTCACCCCCGGGACTCCCTCGGGGAGAGCAGTTCTTC
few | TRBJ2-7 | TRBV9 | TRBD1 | CASSPRPTGDEQYF | TGTGCCAGCAGCCCCCGCCCGACAGGGGACGAGCAGTACTTC
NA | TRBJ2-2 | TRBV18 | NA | CASSPLRGGNGELFF | TGTGCCAGCTCACCCCTCCGGGGAGGCAACGGGGAGCTGTTTTTT
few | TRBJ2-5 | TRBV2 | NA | CASRRTEQETQYF | TGTGCCAGCAGGAGGACAGAACAAGAGACCCAGTACTTC
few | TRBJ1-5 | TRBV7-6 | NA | CASSPTATGSNQPQHF | TGTGCCAGCAGCCCGACGGCCACAGGGAGCAATCAGCCCCAGCATTTT
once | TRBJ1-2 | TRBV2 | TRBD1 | CASSRSGTDGYTF | TGTGCCAGCAGTCGTTCCGGGACAGACGGCTACACCTTC
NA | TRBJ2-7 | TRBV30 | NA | CAWSGGSPPGEQYF | TGTGCCTGGAGCGGAGGGTCCCCGCCTGGCGAGCAGTACTTC
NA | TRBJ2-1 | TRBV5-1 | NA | CASSPNQGSYNEQFF | TGCGCCAGCAGCCCGAATCAGGGATCTTACAATGAGCAGTTCTTC
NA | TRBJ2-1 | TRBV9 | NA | CASSVASGLAYNEQFF | TGTGCCAGCAGCGTAGCATCGGGTTTGGCCTACAATGAGCAGTTCTTC
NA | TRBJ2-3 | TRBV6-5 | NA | CASTRRSTDTQYF | TGTGCCAGCACGAGGCGCAGCACAGATACGCAGTATTTT
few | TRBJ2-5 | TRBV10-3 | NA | CAISESGPRETQYF | TGTGCCATCAGTGAGTCTGGCCCCAGGGAGACCCAGTACTTC
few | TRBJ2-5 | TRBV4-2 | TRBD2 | CASSQGIREGETQYF | TGTGCCAGCAGCCAAGGGATCAGGGAGGGAGAGACCCAGTACTTC
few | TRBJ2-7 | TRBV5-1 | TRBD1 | CASSLSTGGLYEQYF | TGCGCCAGCAGCTTATCGACAGGGGGCTTATACGAGCAGTACTTC
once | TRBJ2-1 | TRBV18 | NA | CASSPQGNAVSYNEQFF | TGTGCCAGCTCACCTCAGGGCAACGCGGTCTCCTACAATGAGCAGTTCTTC
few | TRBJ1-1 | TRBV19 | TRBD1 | CASSDKTGRAEAFF | TGTGCCAGTAGTGATAAGACAGGGCGGGCTGAAGCTTTCTTT
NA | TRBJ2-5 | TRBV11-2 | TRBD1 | CASGQGKEETQYF | TGTGCCAGTGGACAGGGAAAAGAAGAGACCCAGTACTTC
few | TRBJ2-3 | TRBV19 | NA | CASIGDTDTQYF | TGTGCCAGTATAGGGGACACAGATACGCAGTATTTT
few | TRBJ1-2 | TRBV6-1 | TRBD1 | CASNGQGNYYGYTF | TGTGCCAGCAACGGACAGGGGAATTACTATGGCTACACCTTC
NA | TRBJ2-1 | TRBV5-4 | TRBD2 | CASSLTSGNNEQFF | TGTGCCAGCAGCCTGACTAGCGGGAACAATGAGCAGTTCTTC
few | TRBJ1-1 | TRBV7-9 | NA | CASSPSVIPEAFF | TGTGCCAGCAGCCCCTCAGTTATTCCTGAAGCTTTCTTT
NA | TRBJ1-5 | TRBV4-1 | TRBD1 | CASSQMGTGNQPQHF | TGCGCCAGCAGCCAAATGGGGACAGGGAATCAGCCCCAGCATTTT
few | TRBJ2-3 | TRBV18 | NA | CASSPLETGLFTDTQYF | TGTGCCAGCTCACCTCTAGAGACAGGACTTTTCACAGATACGCAGTATTTT
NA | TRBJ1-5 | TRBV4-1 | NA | CASSQSGGQPQHF | TGCGCCAGCAGCCAGTCGGGGGGCCAGCCCCAGCATTTT
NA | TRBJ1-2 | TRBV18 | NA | CASSPRGGLEDGYTF | TGTGCCAGCTCACCTAGGGGCGGCCTAGAGGATGGCTACACCTTC
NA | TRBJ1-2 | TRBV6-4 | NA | CASSDFPLGGGPATGYTF | TGTGCCAGCAGTGACTTCCCCCTGGGCGGGGGACCGGCTACTGGCTACACCTTC
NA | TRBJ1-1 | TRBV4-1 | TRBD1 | CASSLLTGAGGTEAFF | TGCGCCAGCAGCCTTCTTACAGGGGCAGGGGGCACTGAAGCTTTCTTT
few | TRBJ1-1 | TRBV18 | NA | CASSPQANTEAFF | TGTGCCAGCTCACCACAAGCGAACACTGAAGCTTTCTTT
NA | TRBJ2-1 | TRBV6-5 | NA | CASTNGYGLEQFF | TGTGCCAGCACCAACGGGTACGGTCTTGAGCAGTTCTTC
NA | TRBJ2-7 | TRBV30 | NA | CAWSVSRGANEQYF | TGTGCCTGGAGTGTATCTCGGGGGGCCAACGAGCAGTACTTC